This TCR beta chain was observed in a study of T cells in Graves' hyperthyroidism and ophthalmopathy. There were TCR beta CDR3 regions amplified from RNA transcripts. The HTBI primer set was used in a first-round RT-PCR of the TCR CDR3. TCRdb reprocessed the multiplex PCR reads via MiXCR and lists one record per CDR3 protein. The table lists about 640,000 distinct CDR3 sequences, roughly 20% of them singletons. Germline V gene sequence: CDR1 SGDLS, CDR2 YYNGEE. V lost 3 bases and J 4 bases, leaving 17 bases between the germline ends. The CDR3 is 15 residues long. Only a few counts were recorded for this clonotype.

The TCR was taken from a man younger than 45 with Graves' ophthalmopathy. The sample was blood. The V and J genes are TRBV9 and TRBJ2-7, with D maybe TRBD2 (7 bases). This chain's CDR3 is CASSGGGGGSYEQYF. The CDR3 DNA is TGTGCCAGCAGCGGTGGAGGGGGGGGGAGTTACGAGCAGTACTTC. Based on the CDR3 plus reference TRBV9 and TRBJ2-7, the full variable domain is DSGVTQTPKHLITATGQRVTLRCSPRSGDLSVYWYQQSLDQGLQFLIQYYNGEERAKGNILERFSAQQFPDLHSELNLSSLELGDSALYFCASSGGGGGSYEQYFGPGTRLTVT.